These T cell receptor beta chains were read from a single sample in a study of vaccination and CD4 T cells after COVID-19. TCRdb fed the PCR reads into MiXCR, producing one record per CDR3 protein. The sample includes more than 20,000 distinct CDR3 sequences, approximately 41% of them seen just once. These receptors are not linked to any known antigen. This specimen consisted of CD4+ T cells from blood, cultured in vitro, obtained about 7 months after SARS-CoV-2 vaccination. The receptor set was obtained from a human donor who had recovered from COVID-19. Each CDR3 is given with its conserved first and last residue. The D gene is left open where the match is weak. A row's size may be missing; if present it is once, few, many or a size class.

clone_size: few; d_call: NA; v_call: TRBV10-3; j_call: TRBJ1-1; cdr3_nt: TGTGCCATCTCGGGGGGAGGGGGCACTGAAGCTTTCTTT; cdr3_aa: CAISGGGGTEAFF
clone_size: NA; d_call: TRBD1; v_call: TRBV27; j_call: TRBJ1-6; cdr3_nt: TGTGCCAGCAGTTTTCGGCCAGGGGGTTTCGATTCACCCCTCCACTTT; cdr3_aa: CASSFRPGGFDSPLHF
clone_size: few; d_call: TRBD2; v_call: TRBV6-1; j_call: TRBJ2-3; cdr3_nt: TGTGCCAGCACCCAACCGGGACTAGCGGGATACTGCACAGATACGCAGTATTTT; cdr3_aa: CASTQPGLAGYCTDTQYF
clone_size: NA; d_call: NA; v_call: TRBV20-1; j_call: TRBJ2-2; cdr3_nt: TGCAGTGCTAGAGATCCCCAGCGGAACACCGGGGAGCTGTTTTTT; cdr3_aa: CSARDPQRNTGELFF
clone_size: few; d_call: NA; v_call: TRBV20-1; j_call: TRBJ2-5; cdr3_nt: TGCAGTGCTAGAGATTTTGTAGGCAGTAAAGAGACCCAGTACTTC; cdr3_aa: CSARDFVGSKETQYF
clone_size: NA; d_call: NA; v_call: TRBV7-2; j_call: TRBJ1-5; cdr3_nt: TGTGCCAGCAGCTTATTTTCTCAGGTCGCCCTCAATCAGCCCCAGCATTTT; cdr3_aa: CASSLFSQVALNQPQHF
clone_size: NA; d_call: TRBD1; v_call: TRBV20-1; j_call: TRBJ1-5; cdr3_nt: TGCAGTGCGTCCCGGGACAGAAATCAGCCCCAGCATTTT; cdr3_aa: CSASRDRNQPQHF
clone_size: NA; d_call: NA; v_call: TRBV7-9; j_call: TRBJ2-6; cdr3_nt: TGTGCCAGCAGCTTAACTGGGGCCAACGTCCTGACTTTC; cdr3_aa: CASSLTGANVLTF
clone_size: medium-sized; d_call: TRBD1; v_call: TRBV6-1; j_call: TRBJ2-7; cdr3_nt: TGTGCCAGTGGGACAGGGCGATCCTACGAGCAGTACTTC; cdr3_aa: CASGTGRSYEQYF
clone_size: NA; d_call: NA; v_call: TRBV20-1; j_call: TRBJ2-7; cdr3_nt: TGCAGTGCTAATCGCGACAGCTCCTACGAGCAGTACTTC; cdr3_aa: CSANRDSSYEQYF
clone_size: NA; d_call: TRBD2; v_call: TRBV24-1; j_call: TRBJ2-7; cdr3_nt: TGTGCCACCAGTGATTTGCTCGGACTAGCGGGTTCCTACGAGCAGTACTTC; cdr3_aa: CATSDLLGLAGSYEQYF
clone_size: NA; d_call: NA; v_call: TRBV28; j_call: TRBJ1-6; cdr3_nt: TGTGCCACTCTGTCCGCGCATTCACCCCTCCACTTT; cdr3_aa: CATLSAHSPLHF
clone_size: NA; d_call: TRBD2; v_call: TRBV15; j_call: TRBJ2-7; cdr3_nt: TGTGCCACCAGCAGCCAGCGGGAGGTCGAGCAGTACTTC; cdr3_aa: CATSSQREVEQYF
clone_size: NA; d_call: NA; v_call: TRBV10-3; j_call: TRBJ1-1; cdr3_nt: TGTGCCAGCAGTGCCCATGGGGAGGCGAACACTGAAGCTTTCTTT; cdr3_aa: CASSAHGEANTEAFF
clone_size: NA; d_call: NA; v_call: TRBV7-2; j_call: TRBJ2-7; cdr3_nt: TGTGCCAGCAGCCCTGCCTACGAGCAGTACTTC; cdr3_aa: CASSPAYEQYF